The next 20 T cell receptor beta chains were all read from a single sample in a study of vaccination and CD4 T cells after COVID-19. The study sequenced cultured CD4+ T cell DNA using the Oncomine TCR Beta short-read assay. TCRdb re-derived calls from the PCR reads in MiXCR, one entry per CDR3 protein. This table has about 28,000 distinct CDR3 sequences, under 75% appearing once. Their target antigens are unknown. Treatment described: approximately nine-day PBMC culture with coronavirus spike peptide pools or control peptides (ViraFEST assay). The sample in question was CD4+ T cells from blood, cultured in vitro, obtained after SARS-CoV-2 vaccination. The receptors derive from a human donor who received a COVID-19 vaccine.

This chain links TRBV30 with TRBJ2-1; 12 positions match TRBD2. The trim removed 4 bases at V and 2 bases at J, leaving 3 bases unmatched. Per the germline V gene, CDR1 is GTSNPN and CDR2 is SVGIG (reference sequence). This CDR3 region has 15 residues. Here the CDR3 DNA reads TGTGCCTGGACCCTAGCGGGGGGGCCCTACAATGAGCAGTTCTTC. Translation: CAWTLAGGPYNEQFF.

The V call is TRBV12-3 or TRBV12-4, the J call TRBJ1-2; 7 bases line up with TRBD1. V lost 3 bases to trimming and J lost 5 bases; unmatched junction nucleotides: 6. This CDR3 is built from 14 residues. The CDR3 here is CASSLVGTAYGYTF. The CDR3 coding sequence is TGTGCCAGCAGTTTGGTCGGGACAGCTTATGGCTACACCTTC.

The chain uses TRBV29-1 and TRBJ1-2; 8 bases match TRBD1. Germline V lookup: CDR1 SQVTM, CDR2 ANQGSEA. With V trimmed by 6 bases and J by 2 bases, 5 bases remained unmatched. This CDR3 is built from 13 residues. The CDR3 bases are TGCAGCGTGACAGGACAGGGAAACTATGGCTACACCTTC. The encoded protein is CSVTGQGNYGYTF. The whole variable domain, filled in from reference TRBV29-1 and TRBJ1-2, reads SAVISQKPSRDICQRGTSLTIQCQVDSQVTMMFWYRQQPGQSLTLIATANQGSEATYESGFVIDKFPISRPNLTFSTLTVSNMSPEDSSIYLCSVTGQGNYGYTFGSGTRLTVV.

The gene calls are TRBV20-1 and TRBJ1-1, with D unclear. CDR1 is DFQATT and CDR2 is SNEGSKA in the germline V gene (reference sequence). V was clipped by 1 base and J by 4 bases, with 10 bases between them. The CDR3 is 13 residues long. The CDR3, as DNA: TGCAGTGCTAGAGGAGCAGGTTTCACTGAAGCTTTCTTT. It is translated as CSARGAGFTEAFF.

The CDR3, as DNA: TGCGCCAGCACCCAACTAGAGGGCACAGATACGCAGTATTTT. Protein sequence: CASTQLEGTDTQYF. This chain joins TRBV5-1 and TRBJ2-3, with D perhaps TRBD2 (5 bases). Trimming stripped 6 bases from V and 1 base from J, with 12 bases between. The CDR3 runs to 14 residues. Germline CDR1 reads SGHRS; CDR2 reads YFSETQ.

The chain carries TRBV24-1 and TRBJ2-5; D uncertain. CDR1 and CDR2 from the germline V gene are KGHDR and SFDVKD. The V gene lost 1 base and the J gene lost 2 bases, with 13 bases spanning the gap. This CDR3 is built from 16 residues. The CDR3 coding sequence is TGTGCCACCAGTGATTTTCGGGTGGGCGATCAAGAGACCCAGTACTTC. The encoded protein is CATSDFRVGDQETQYF.

CDR3 in amino acids: CASGQHRDTGTGELFF. The CDR3 DNA reads TGTGCCAGCGGGCAACACCGGGACACGGGGACGGGGGAGCTGTTTTTT. The rearrangement joins TRBV6-2 or TRBV6-3 to TRBJ2-2, with a tentative D call TRBD1 (6 bases). This CDR3 contains 16 residues. Germline-derived CDR1 and CDR2 are MNHEY and SVGEGT. V lost 8 bases to trimming and J lost 8 bases, with 24 bases between them.

The chain has TRBV2 and TRBJ2-1; TRBD1 is a possible D gene (6 bases). Germline V gene sequence: CDR1 SNHLY, CDR2 FYNNEI. The CDR3 consists of 11 residues. V was trimmed by 8 bases and J by 4 bases, leaving 6 bases between them. The CDR3 DNA sequence: TGTGCCAGCGGGACATACAATGAGCAGTTCTTC. This translates into CASGTYNEQFF.

The chain combines TRBV6-5 with TRBJ2-5, with D hard to call. This CDR3 region has 12 residues. Trimming shortened V by 0 bases and J by 5 bases, and 4 bases separated the two germline ends. Germline V CDR1 and CDR2: MNHEY, SVGAGI. The DNA for the CDR3 is TGTGCCAGCAGTTACTCGGGGGAGACCCAGTACTTC. This encodes CASSYSGETQYF.

This clonotype turned up a few times. V usage is TRBV7-9 and J usage is TRBJ1-6, with D perhaps matching TRBD1 (6 bases). Trimming shortened V by 1 base and J by 5 bases, and 9 bases separated the two germline ends. The CDR3 totals 15 residues. The germline V gene encodes CDR1 SEHNR and CDR2 FQNEAQ (reference sequence). Here the CDR3 DNA reads TGTGCCAGCAGCTTAGAACAGGGAGATAATTCACCCCTCCACTTT. Its translation: CASSLEQGDNSPLHF.

V gene TRBV10-3 combines with J gene TRBJ2-5, with no clear D. V was cut by 3 bases and J by 2 bases, with 10 bases left in between. The CDR3 is 14 residues long. Germline assignment: CDR1 ENHRY and CDR2 SYGVKD. In DNA, the CDR3 is TGTGCCATCAGTGAACAACAGATACAAGAGACCCAGTACTTC. It yields the protein CAISEQQIQETQYF.

This clonotype showed up just a few times. The chain is built from TRBV6-5 and TRBJ1-3, with D possibly matching TRBD1 (5 bases). V lost 6 bases and J lost 5, with 20 bases in between. The CDR3 loop spans 16 amino acids. Germline assignment: CDR1 MNHEY and CDR2 SVGAGI. This CDR3 is CASSYAPTGGRNTIYF. CDR3 DNA sequence: TGTGCCAGCAGCTACGCCCCCACAGGAGGGAGAAACACCATATATTTT.

The CDR3 here is CASSEQGNVGNTEAFF. The DNA of the CDR3 is TGTGCCAGCAGCGAGCAGGGGAATGTGGGGAACACTGAAGCTTTCTTT. This chain joins TRBV21-1 and TRBJ1-1; the table names TRBD1, a call not compared with the DNA. TRBV21-1 is annotated as a pseudogene. The CDR3 extends over 16 amino acids.

This clonotype showed up just a few times. The V call is TRBV6-5, the J call TRBJ2-7, with TRBD1 matching over 9 bases. V trimming: 2 bases; J trimming: 3 bases; junction bases outside the gene matches: 5. The CDR3 is 15 amino acids. In germline, CDR1 is MNHEY, CDR2 SVGAGI. CDR3 loop: CASSYDQDRGYEQYF. CDR3 in DNA: TGTGCCAGCAGTTACGACCAGGACAGGGGCTACGAGCAGTACTTC.

The CDR3 region is CASSPPVGTQSTDTQYF. The CDR3 DNA is TGTGCCAGCTCACCACCGGTGGGGACCCAATCCACAGATACGCAGTATTTT. The chain carries TRBV18 and TRBJ2-3; D may be TRBD1 or TRBD2 (5 bases each). Per the germline V gene, CDR1 is KGHSH and CDR2 is LQKENI. Trimming pared 0 bases from V and 2 bases from J, leaving 15 bases between. The CDR3 loop spans 17 amino acids.

V is TRBV30 and J is TRBJ1-6; 11 bases are shared with TRBD1. Unmatched junction bases numbered 10, after V lost 2 bases and J lost 10 bases. This CDR3 contains 16 residues. CDR1 is GTSNPN and CDR2 is SVGIG in the germline V gene (reference sequence). The CDR3 is CAWSNKGWTGGSPLHF. As DNA, the CDR3 is TGTGCCTGGAGTAACAAGGGCTGGACAGGGGGCTCACCCCTCCACTTT.

The J gene is TRBJ1-2, the V gene TRBV21-1; the listed D gene, TRBD1, was not tested against the DNA. TRBV21-1 is classified as a pseudogene. The CDR3 runs 16 residues. Here the CDR3 DNA reads TGTGCCAGCAGCAAAGTGGTTGACAGAACTAACTATGGCTACACCTTC. Encoded protein: CASSKVVDRTNYGYTF.

This chain uses TRBV30 with TRBJ1-2, with D perhaps matching TRBD1 (6 bases). V lost 3 bases and J 7 bases, leaving 9 bases between the germline ends. The V gene's germline CDR1 is GTSNPN and CDR2 SVGIG (reference sequence). The CDR3 contains 11 residues. This CDR3 reads CAWRQGGGYTF. CDR3 in DNA: TGTGCCTGGAGACAGGGTGGTGGCTACACCTTC.

The chain links TRBV19 to TRBJ2-1, with 11 bases identical to TRBD2. The V segment lost 1 base and the J segment 4 bases; nucleotides outside the gene matches: 6. Germline lookup yields CDR1 LNHDA and CDR2 SQIVND (reference sequence). This CDR3 spans 17 amino acids. CDR3 residues: CASSIGSRTSGYNEQFF. The CDR3 DNA reads TGTGCCAGTAGTATAGGGTCTCGGACTAGCGGGTACAATGAGCAGTTCTTC.

The V gene is TRBV6-1, the J gene TRBJ2-5; 9 bases fit TRBD2. CDR1 MNHNS and CDR2 SASEGT come from the germline V gene. The V and J ends lost 3 bases and 7 bases, in that order; junction bases with no gene match: 6. The CDR3 extends over 14 amino acids. The CDR3 sequence is CASSERGGLGTQYF. CDR3 in DNA: TGTGCCAGCAGTGAGCGGGGGGGCCTTGGGACCCAGTACTTC.